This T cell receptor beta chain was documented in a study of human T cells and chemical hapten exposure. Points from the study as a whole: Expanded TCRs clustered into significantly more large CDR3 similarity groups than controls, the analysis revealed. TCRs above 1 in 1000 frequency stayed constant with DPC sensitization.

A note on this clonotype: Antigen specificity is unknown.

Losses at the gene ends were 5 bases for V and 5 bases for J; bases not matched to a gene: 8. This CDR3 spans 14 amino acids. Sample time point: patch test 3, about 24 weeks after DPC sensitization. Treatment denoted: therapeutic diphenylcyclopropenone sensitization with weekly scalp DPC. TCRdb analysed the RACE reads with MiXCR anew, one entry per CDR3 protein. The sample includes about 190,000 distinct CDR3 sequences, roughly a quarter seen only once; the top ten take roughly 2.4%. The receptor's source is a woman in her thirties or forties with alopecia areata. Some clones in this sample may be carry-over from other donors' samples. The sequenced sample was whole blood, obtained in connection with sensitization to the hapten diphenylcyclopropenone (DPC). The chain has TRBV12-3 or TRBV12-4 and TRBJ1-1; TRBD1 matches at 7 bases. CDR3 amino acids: CASSVYRGSTEAFF. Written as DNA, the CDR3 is TGTGCCAGCAGTGTGTACAGGGGAAGTACTGAAGCTTTCTTT.